The T cell receptor beta chain under discussion was sequenced for a study of radiotherapy plus CTLA-4 blockade in lung cancer. The overall study: Objective responses emerged in roughly 20% of patients, and roughly 28% attained disease control. Findings of the study overall: The study found tumor-derived TCR clones expanded in blood after radiotherapy plus ipilimumab.

Clones were read by immunoSEQ multiplex PCR, and TCRdb kept only the in-frame ones, dropping some. Of tens of thousands of clones listed, 79% were seen once; the top ten hold roughly 10%. V was pared by 4 bases and J by 4 bases, with 12 bases of the junction left unmatched. Germline CDR1 LGHNA, CDR2 YSLEER. The CDR3 spans 17 residues. Details on this clone: The target antigen is unknown.

Focal radiation and CTLA-4 blockade (ipilimumab) were tested in chemo-refractory metastatic non-small-cell lung cancer patients. The source is a human donor with non-small cell lung cancer who had a complete response to radiotherapy plus ipilimumab. Sequenced material: peripheral blood, taken from a patient treated with radiotherapy plus ipilimumab. The chain employs TRBV4-3 and TRBJ2-3, with 9 nucleotides matching TRBD1. The CDR3 nucleotides are TGCGCCAGCAGCCCCGGGACAGGGAGGTTGGTGGCAGATACGCAGTATTTT. It is translated as CASSPGTGRLVADTQYF.